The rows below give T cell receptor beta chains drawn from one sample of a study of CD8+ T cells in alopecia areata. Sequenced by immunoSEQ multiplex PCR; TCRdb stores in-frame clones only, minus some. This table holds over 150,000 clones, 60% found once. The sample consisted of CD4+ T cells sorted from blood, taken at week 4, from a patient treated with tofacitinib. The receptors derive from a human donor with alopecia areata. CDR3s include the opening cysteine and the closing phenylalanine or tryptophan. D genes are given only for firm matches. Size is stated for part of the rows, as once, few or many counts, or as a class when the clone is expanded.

DNA: TGTGCCAGCAGCTTAGTTCGAGGGGGCAAAGCTTTCTTT
CDR3: CASSLVRGGKAFF
J: TRBJ1-1
V: TRBV11-2
D: TRBD1
size: few

DNA: TGTGCCTGGAGTGTGTTACAGGGGAACACTGAAGCTTTCTTT
CDR3: CAWSVLQGNTEAFF
J: TRBJ1-1
V: TRBV30
D: NA
size: NA

DNA: TGTGCCAGCAGCTGGCGGTCCGGCACTAACACTGAAGCTTTCTTT
CDR3: CASSWRSGTNTEAFF
J: TRBJ1-1
V: TRBV5-4
D: NA
size: NA

DNA: TGTGCCAGCAGCTTTACAGCGGGGGGGGCAGAGACCCAGTACTTC
CDR3: CASSFTAGGAETQYF
J: TRBJ2-5
V: TRBV7-9
D: TRBD2
size: NA

DNA: TGTGCCACCAGCAGAGCTGGGACCGTTAGAAAAGCTTTCTTT
CDR3: CATSRAGTVRKAFF
J: TRBJ1-1
V: TRBV15
D: NA
size: few

DNA: TGTGCCAGCAGCCAAGCATTGTATGGCTACACCTTC
CDR3: CASSQALYGYTF
J: TRBJ1-2
V: TRBV4-2
D: NA
size: once

DNA: TGTGCCTGGAGCGCCGGGCGGAACTATGGCTACACCTTC
CDR3: CAWSAGRNYGYTF
J: TRBJ1-2
V: TRBV30
D: NA
size: NA

DNA: TGTGCCAGCAGTTACTCGGAGGGACGGGGTTACACCATATATTTT
CDR3: CASSYSEGRGYTIYF
J: TRBJ1-3
V: TRBV6-5
D: NA
size: NA

DNA: TGTGCCATCAGCTTACAGGGGCAGACCCAGTACTTC
CDR3: CAISLQGQTQYF
J: TRBJ2-5
V: TRBV10-3
D: TRBD1
size: NA

DNA: TGCAGCGTTGAAGTCACACAGGGTTACTATGGCTACACCTTC
CDR3: CSVEVTQGYYGYTF
J: TRBJ1-2
V: TRBV29-1
D: NA
size: few

DNA: TGTGCCTGGAGGCGGGTCCCCAAAAACATTCAGTACTTC
CDR3: CAWRRVPKNIQYF
J: TRBJ2-4
V: TRBV30
D: NA
size: NA

DNA: TGTGCCACCAGCAGTGCTTTGGGGGCAGATCAGCCCCAGCATTTT
CDR3: CATSSALGADQPQHF
J: TRBJ1-5
V: TRBV15
D: NA
size: NA

DNA: TGTGCCTGGCATGGAGCGGGGATATCAGATACGCAGTATTTT
CDR3: CAWHGAGISDTQYF
J: TRBJ2-3
V: TRBV30
D: TRBD2
size: NA

DNA: TGCAGCGTTGGTCGGCAGGGGAACACCGGGGAGCTGTTTTTT
CDR3: CSVGRQGNTGELFF
J: TRBJ2-2
V: TRBV29-1
D: NA
size: NA

DNA: TGTGCCTGGACCCTCCGGGAGACCCAGTACTTC
CDR3: CAWTLRETQYF
J: TRBJ2-5
V: TRBV30
D: NA
size: few

DNA: TGCAGCGTTGATCCGACACGTTCCTACAATGAGCAGTTCTTC
CDR3: CSVDPTRSYNEQFF
J: TRBJ2-1
V: TRBV29-1
D: NA
size: NA

DNA: TGCGCCAGCAGCCGGGCACCCGTCGGCTCCTATAATTCACCCCTCCACTTT
CDR3: CASSRAPVGSYNSPLHF
J: TRBJ1-6
V: TRBV4-1
D: NA
size: once

DNA: TGTGCCTGGAGTGACTTCGCAGGGGTTTGGGAGACCCAGTACTTC
CDR3: CAWSDFAGVWETQYF
J: TRBJ2-5
V: TRBV30
D: NA
size: NA

DNA: TGTGCCAGCAGCCCCATGGGCGGGCCCTACGAGCAGTACTTC
CDR3: CASSPMGGPYEQYF
J: TRBJ2-7
V: TRBV7-9
D: NA
size: NA

DNA: TGTGCCTGGAGTGCTGGGGGACCTGGGGCCAACGTCCTGACTTTC
CDR3: CAWSAGGPGANVLTF
J: TRBJ2-6
V: TRBV30
D: NA
size: NA

DNA: TGTGCCATCAGTGAGGGGGAGACCCAGTACTTC
CDR3: CAISEGETQYF
J: TRBJ2-5
V: TRBV10-3
D: NA
size: NA

DNA: TGCAGCGTTGAAGGTGCTTATGGCTACACCTTC
CDR3: CSVEGAYGYTF
J: TRBJ1-2
V: TRBV29-1
D: NA
size: NA

DNA: TGTGCCAGCTCCCCTCCGGGTTCCTACTCCTACGAGCAGTACTTC
CDR3: CASSPPGSYSYEQYF
J: TRBJ2-7
V: TRBV18
D: NA
size: NA

DNA: TGCGCCAGCAGCACTAGCAGATCCTACGAGCAGTACTTC
CDR3: CASSTSRSYEQYF
J: TRBJ2-7
V: TRBV5-1
D: NA
size: few